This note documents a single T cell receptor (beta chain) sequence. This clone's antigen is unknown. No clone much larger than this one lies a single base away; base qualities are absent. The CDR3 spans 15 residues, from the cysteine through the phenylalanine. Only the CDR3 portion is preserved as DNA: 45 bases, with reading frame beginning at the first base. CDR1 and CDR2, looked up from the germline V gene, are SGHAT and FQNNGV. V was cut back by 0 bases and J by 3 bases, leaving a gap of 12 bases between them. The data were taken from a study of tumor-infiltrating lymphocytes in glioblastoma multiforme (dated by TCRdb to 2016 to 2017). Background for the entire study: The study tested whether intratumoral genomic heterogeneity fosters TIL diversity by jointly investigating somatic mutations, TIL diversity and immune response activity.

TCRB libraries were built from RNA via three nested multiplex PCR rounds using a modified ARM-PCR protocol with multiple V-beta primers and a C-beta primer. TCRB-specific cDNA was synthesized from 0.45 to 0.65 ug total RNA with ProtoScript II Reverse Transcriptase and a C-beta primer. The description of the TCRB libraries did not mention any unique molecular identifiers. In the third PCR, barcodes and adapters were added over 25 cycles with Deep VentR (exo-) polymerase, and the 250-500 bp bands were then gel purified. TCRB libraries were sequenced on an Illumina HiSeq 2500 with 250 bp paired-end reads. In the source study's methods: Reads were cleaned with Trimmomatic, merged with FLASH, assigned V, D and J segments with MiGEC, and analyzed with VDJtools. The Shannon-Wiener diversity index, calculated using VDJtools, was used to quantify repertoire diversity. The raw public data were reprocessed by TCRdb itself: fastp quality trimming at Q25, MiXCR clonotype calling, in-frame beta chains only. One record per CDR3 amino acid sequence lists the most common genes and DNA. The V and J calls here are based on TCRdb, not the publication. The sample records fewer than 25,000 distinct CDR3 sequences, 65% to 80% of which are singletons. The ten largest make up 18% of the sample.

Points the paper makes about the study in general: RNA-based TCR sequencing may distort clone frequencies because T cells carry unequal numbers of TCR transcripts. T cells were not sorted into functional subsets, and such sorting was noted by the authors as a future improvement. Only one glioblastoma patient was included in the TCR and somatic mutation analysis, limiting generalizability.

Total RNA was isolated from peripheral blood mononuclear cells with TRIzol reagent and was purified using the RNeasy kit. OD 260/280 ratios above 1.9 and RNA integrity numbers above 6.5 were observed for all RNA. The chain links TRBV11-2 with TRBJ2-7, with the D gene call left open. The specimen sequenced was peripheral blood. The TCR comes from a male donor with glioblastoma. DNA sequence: TGTGCCAGCAGCTTAGATCACGGACGGGTCTACGAGCAGTACTTC. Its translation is CASSLDHGRVYEQYF.